A single T cell receptor (beta chain) is shown here with its context. Assay used: immunoSEQ multiplex PCR; TCRdb lists only in-frame clones, some missing. The sample holds around 330,000 clones, around 90% seen once. These data come from a study of blood T cell repertoires in COVID-19. Study-level information: Sample material is recorded as cDNA or gDNA derived from T cells, B-cell-depleted T cells, or PBMCs.

Researchers sorted participants into cohorts using their self-reported clinical history. Cohort 3 recovery required two negative PCRs, clearance, or symptom resolution. The V end lost 4 bases, the J end lost 0 bases, and 13 bases lay between the germline ends. Germline values: CDR1 LGHNA, CDR2 YNFKEQ. The CDR3 runs to 15 residues. The chain employs TRBV4-2 and TRBJ2-7, with D perhaps TRBD2 (6 bases). The source of this sequence is a man aged 55 to 69 who had recovered from COVID-19. The sequenced sample consisted of PBMCs or T cells enriched from blood (not recorded which). The CDR3 DNA follows: TGTGCCAGCAGCCGGGACTGGGCGAGCTCCTACGAGCAGTACTTC. This gives the protein CASSRDWASSYEQYF.